The present TCR beta chain was sequenced within a study of T cell responses to AZD1222 COVID-19 vaccine (dated by TCRdb to the early 2020s). Some background on the complete study: AZD1222 recipients with second doses at about 4 weeks or about 12 weeks were pooled, because spike-specific TCR depth and breadth did not differ between schedules. Trial participants were enrolled by age into subgroups of 18-55, 56-69 and 70-plus years, and roughly 150, 30 and 60 TCR-sequenced participants, respectively, were included in these subgroups. A total of about 240 trial participants underwent TCR sequencing, of whom 207 received two doses of AZD1222 and about 25 received two doses of the MenACWY control vaccine.

The CDR3 regions of human TCRbeta chains were analyzed by immunosequencing. The published analysis was carried out like this. TCRs in the repertoires were matched against a reference library of SARS-CoV-2-specific TCRs that had been generated with the MIRA antigen-specificity platform. Breadth was defined as the fraction of unique TCRs that were SARS-CoV-2-associated. Depth was defined as the fraction of total T cells that were SARS-CoV-2-associated. Using the MIRA data, each spike-specific TCR was mapped to the spike region that the TCR reacts to and placed in a CD4 or CD8 class. Log10-transformed breadth and depth values were compared by one-way ANOVA with Sidak's multiple comparisons tests. The table comes from immuneACCESS by way of TCRdb, which keeps in-frame sequences with V and J called. Part of the clones is missing from these tables; in studies checked, under half for an unresolved V gene and the rest for unknown reasons. V, J and clone size derive from that table, while D and trimming were established from the DNA sequence. The sample data list 95,000 to 150,000 clones, and around 85% of these were observed just once. The ten largest clones take up 9% to 9.5% of the sample.

Study-wide conclusions, independent of this receptor: The vaccine-associated CD4 TCRs covered the entire spike protein, and the dominant responses fell in regions 160-218 and 743-854. In the small 56-69-year group, the increase in depth fell short of significance, most likely because of low power. Participants were mostly white British, with more females than males. The authors suggested clonal diversity may have been underestimated. Conclusions about previously exposed vaccinees are limited because only six or seven AZD1222 recipients were SARS-CoV-2 seropositive at baseline. Reportedly, almost half of the unique spike-specific TCRs recognized epitopes lying outside the regions that are mutated in the B.1.351 and B.1.1.7 variants. After two AZD1222 doses, both the breadth and the depth of spike-specific TCRs were significantly higher than at day 0 and than in MenACWY recipients. No day 14 peak-response samples were available, so repertoires were characterized only after the peak T cell response.

Remarks on this clone: Its antigen remains unidentified. One base away there is no much larger clone; base qualities are not given.

According to the study, the label for this sample's time point signals: baseline before first vaccination. The vaccinee samples were drawn from two UK trials, COV001 and COV002, one of which was a single-blind randomized controlled phase 2/3 trial testing AZD1222 (ChAdOx1 nCoV-19) in healthy adults. For TCRbeta chain sequencing, PBMC samples from trial participants were taken at day 0 and at day 28 after the second dose. The CDR3 runs 15 amino acids, cysteine and phenylalanine included. The retained sequence is limited to the CDR3, 45 bases, with the frame set at the first base. From the germline V gene, CDR1 is SGHAT and CDR2 is FQNNGV. The trim is 5 bases for V and 1 base for J, with a gap of 14 bases between the germline ends.

The input for sequencing was peripheral blood, taken on day 0 of AZD1222 vaccination. The V and J genes are TRBV11-2 and TRBJ1-2; TRBD1 is a possible D gene, resting on 5 matching bases. The receptor's source is an adult in good health. Read as DNA, the sequence is TGTGCCAGCAGCCTATCGACAGCGTTTAACTATGGCTACACCTTC. Its product reads: CASSLSTAFNYGYTF.